The next 29 T cell receptor beta chains were all read from a single sample in a study of shared clonotypes between healthy human individuals. Sequencing used immunoSEQ multiplex PCR; TCRdb keeps in-frame clones, though not all of them. Among approximately 2.5 million clones listed, 93% were seen once. Sequenced material: naive CD4+ T cells from PBMCs. The subset is: CD45RA+ positively selected. These TCRs come from a man between 18 and 35 years old in good health. Some clones in this sample may be carry-over from other donors' samples.

The chain carries TRBV18 and TRBJ1-2, with 10 nucleotides matching TRBD1. With V trimmed by 0 bases and J by 7 bases, 5 bases remained unmatched. Germline loops: CDR1 KGHSH, CDR2 LQKENI. CDR3 length equals 15 residues. CDR3 DNA sequence: TGTGCCAGCTCACCACCCCGGGACAGGGGATCTGGCTACACCTTC. Translated: CASSPPRDRGSGYTF.

CDR3 in amino acids: CASSTSDRVGDGYTF. The CDR3 DNA is TGTGCCAGCAGCACGTCCGACAGGGTAGGAGACGGCTACACCTTC. The chain joins TRBV9 to TRBJ1-2; the match to TRBD1 covers 7 bases. With V trimmed by 4 bases and J by 8 bases, 14 bases remained unmatched. The CDR3 totals 15 residues. Germline-derived CDR1 and CDR2 are SGDLS and YYNGEE.

The gene calls are TRBV28 and TRBJ2-3; a possible D gene is TRBD1 (6 bases). This CDR3 has 16 amino acids. Trimming stripped 5 bases from V and 5 bases from J, with 20 bases between. Germline CDR1 and CDR2: MDHEN and SYDVKM. CDR3 sequence: CASSTQGGPVGDTQYF. CDR3 nucleotide sequence: TGTGCCAGCAGTACACAGGGCGGTCCAGTAGGAGATACGCAGTATTTT. Complete variable domain (other parts from reference TRBV28 and TRBJ2-3): DVKVTQSSRYLVKRTGEKVFLECVQDMDHENMFWYRQDPGLGLRLIYFSYDVKMKEKGDIPEGYSVSREKKERFSLILESASTNQTSMYLCASSTQGGPVGDTQYFGPGTRLTVL.

The rearrangement uses TRBV11-2 and TRBJ2-5, with 9 bases lining up with TRBD1. Germline CDR1 is SGHAT and CDR2 is FQNNGV. V lost 6 bases to trimming and J lost 5 bases; unmatched junction nucleotides: 7. The CDR3 length is 14 residues. CDR3 loop: CASRRGQGSETQYF. DNA for the CDR3: TGTGCCAGCAGACGCGGACAGGGGAGTGAGACCCAGTACTTC.

The rearrangement links TRBV5-1 to TRBJ2-5; possibly TRBD1 for D (6 bases). The CDR3 length is 16 residues. Trimming removed 2 bases from V and 0 bases from J, with 14 bases in between. Per germline, CDR1 SGHRS and CDR2 YFSETQ. This CDR3 is CASSLIGQNDQETQYF. CDR3 coding DNA: TGCGCCAGCAGCTTAATAGGACAGAACGACCAAGAGACCCAGTACTTC.

As to this clone: The same CDR3 arises from other DNA sequences in this sample as well. The chain recombines TRBV5-1 with TRBJ2-7; 11 nucleotides line up with TRBD2. The CDR3 extends over 14 amino acids. CDR1 and CDR2 from the germline V gene are SGHRS and YFSETQ. V shed 4 bases, J shed 3 bases, and the junction held 3 bases outside the gene matches. CDR3 in DNA: TGCGCCAGCAGCCCGACTAGCGGGAACTACGAGCAGTACTTC. It encodes CASSPTSGNYEQYF.

This chain links TRBV5-4 with TRBJ2-1; D remains unclear. With 4 bases removed from V and 3 bases from J, the gap between germline ends came to 11 bases. There are 14 residues in the CDR3. Germline V gene sequence: CDR1 SGHNT, CDR2 YYREEE (reference sequence). CDR3 in DNA: TGTGCCAGCAGCCCCCCCCGGAACTACAATGAGCAGTTCTTC. Translated, it gives CASSPPRNYNEQFF.

A single count supports this clone. This chain uses TRBV12-5 with TRBJ2-2, with 7 bases that match TRBD1. The CDR3 length is 15 residues. The trim removed 6 bases at V and 0 bases at J, leaving 4 bases unmatched. In germline, CDR1 is LGHNT, CDR2 FRNRAP. The CDR3 region is CASGFGQANTGELFF. The DNA of the CDR3 is TGTGCTAGTGGATTTGGACAGGCGAACACCGGGGAGCTGTTTTTT.

V gene TRBV7-8 combines with J gene TRBJ2-1, with D possibly being TRBD2 (5 bases). The CDR3 is made up of 17 amino acids. Germline CDR1 is SGHVS and CDR2 is FQNEAQ. V lost 6 bases, J lost 8 bases, and 26 bases lay in between. The CDR3 region is CASRQRTSTSLSYEQFF. The CDR3 coding sequence is TGTGCCAGCAGACAAAGGACTTCAACTTCCCTGAGCTATGAGCAGTTCTTC.

With respect to this clone: Additional DNA sequences in this sample encode the identical CDR3. The chain uses TRBV30 and TRBJ2-7, with TRBD1 matching 7 bases. The CDR3 has 12 residues. The trim removed 1 base at V and 3 bases at J, leaving 0 bases unmatched. CDR1 and CDR2 from the germline V gene are GTSNPN and SVGIG (reference sequence). CDR3 sequence reads: CAWSDRGYEQYF. The CDR3 DNA follows: TGTGCCTGGAGTGACAGGGGCTACGAGCAGTACTTC.

J is TRBJ1-2 and V is TRBV6-1, with D uncertain. The V gene's germline CDR1 is MNHNS and CDR2 SASEGT. CDR3 length equals 15 residues. The V end was cut by 7 bases, the J end by 0 bases, with 15 bases between. The CDR3 loop is CASTPGPSANYGYTF. As DNA, the CDR3 is TGTGCCAGCACCCCCGGACCGTCAGCTAACTATGGCTACACCTTC.

A single count supports this clone. The V gene is TRBV30, the J gene TRBJ1-2, with 8 bases identical to TRBD1. This CDR3 region has 15 residues. The germline CDR1 and CDR2 sequences are GTSNPN and SVGIG (reference sequence). With 4 bases clipped from V and 7 bases from J, the junction kept 14 bases outside the gene matches. CDR3 nucleotide sequence: TGTGCCTGGATTAAAAATGGAGGGACAGGCCCTGGCTACACCTTC. Translation gives CAWIKNGGTGPGYTF.

V is TRBV9 and J is TRBJ2-3; no definite D call. V dropped 4 bases and J dropped 4 bases, with 7 bases sitting between them. CDR1 is SGDLS and CDR2 is YYNGEE in the germline V gene. CDR3 length: 12 residues. The CDR3 loop is CASSHTSDTQYF. The CDR3 coding sequence is TGTGCCAGCAGCCACACATCAGATACGCAGTATTTT.

The chain links TRBV19 to TRBJ1-2, with 10 bases fitting TRBD1. The CDR3 sequence is 15 residues long. Germline lookup yields CDR1 LNHDA and CDR2 SQIVND (reference sequence). Losses at the gene ends were 10 bases for V and 8 bases for J; bases not matched to a gene: 16. The CDR3 sequence: CATIPATGGFWGYTF. The DNA of the CDR3 is TGTGCCACCATACCCGCGACAGGGGGCTTTTGGGGCTACACCTTC.

This sequence joins TRBV6-6 and TRBJ1-1; D is unclear. CDR1 and CDR2 (germline): MNHNY, SVGAGI (reference sequence). This CDR3 is 13 amino acids long. V was clipped by 7 bases and J by 0 bases, with 9 bases between them. The chain's CDR3 is CASTSPVNTEAFF. The CDR3 nucleotides are TGTGCCAGCACTTCCCCCGTGAACACTGAAGCTTTCTTT.

The chain employs TRBV27 and TRBJ2-7, with D possibly TRBD2 on 7 matching bases. The CDR3 spans 14 residues. Trimming pared 5 bases from V and 2 bases from J, leaving 13 bases between. The V gene's germline CDR1 is MNHEY and CDR2 SMNVEV (reference sequence). In nucleotides, the CDR3 is TGTGCCAGCAGTCGGTCGGGGGGCCCCTACGAGCAGTACTTC. Its protein product is CASSRSGGPYEQYF.

The chain has TRBV18 and TRBJ2-1, with 12 bases aligning to TRBD1. This CDR3 spans 15 amino acids. Trimming cost V 3 bases and J 9 bases; bases outside gene matches: 6. Germline CDR1 is KGHSH and CDR2 is LQKENI. DNA of the CDR3: TGTGCCAGCTCACCTAGGGACAGGGGGCCAAGTGAGCAGTTCTTC. It codes for CASSPRDRGPSEQFF.

The chain combines TRBV4-3 with TRBJ1-5; possibly TRBD1 for D (6 bases). The CDR3 consists of 18 residues. Trimming pared 0 bases from V and 2 bases from J, leaving 17 bases between. Germline CDR1 and CDR2: LGHNA and YSLEER. CDR3 sequence reads: CASSQDRRGRFRNQPQHF. The DNA of the CDR3 is TGCGCCAGCAGCCAAGATCGCAGGGGACGGTTTCGCAATCAGCCCCAGCATTTT.

The rearrangement uses TRBV28 and TRBJ2-1; possible D gene TRBD2, 5 bases. The CDR3 consists of 15 residues. V was pared by 0 bases and J by 4 bases, with 10 bases between. Germline CDR1 and CDR2: MDHEN and SYDVKM. The CDR3 sequence: CASSLWPAEYNEQFF. In DNA, the CDR3 is TGTGCCAGCAGTTTATGGCCAGCGGAGTACAATGAGCAGTTCTTC.

The genes are TRBV11-3 and TRBJ2-6; the match to TRBD1 covers 9 bases. Germline lookup yields CDR1 SGHNT and CDR2 YENEEA. The CDR3 spans 17 residues. The J segment lost 0 bases and the V segment lost 5 bases, leaving 5 bases of the junction unmatched. CDR3 in DNA: TGTGCCAGCAGCCCTGGGACAGGGAGCTCTGGGGCCAACGTCCTGACTTTC. Protein sequence: CASSPGTGSSGANVLTF.

The chain is built from TRBV5-5 and TRBJ2-1; no reliable D call. Germline CDR1 SGHKS, CDR2 YYEKEE (reference sequence). CDR3 length: 15 residues. V dropped 0 bases and J dropped 4 bases, with 11 bases sitting between them. The CDR3 region is CASSLDYPKYNEQFF. The CDR3 region has the DNA TGTGCCAGCAGCTTGGACTACCCAAAGTACAATGAGCAGTTCTTC.

The chain combines TRBV30 with TRBJ2-5; 8 bases are a match to TRBD2. CDR1 and CDR2 from the germline V gene are GTSNPN and SVGIG (reference sequence). The junction had 10 bases not matched to a gene; V was cut back by 2 bases and J by 11 bases. The CDR3 has 13 amino acids. In nucleotides, the CDR3 is TGTGCCTGGAGTATTAGCGGGACCCTAGGGCAGTACTTC. It codes for CAWSISGTLGQYF.

The J gene is TRBJ2-2, the V gene TRBV7-9, with D unresolved. The germline V gene has CDR1 SEHNR and CDR2 FQNEAQ (reference sequence). Trimming left V 5 bases short and J 2 bases short, with 6 bases between. The CDR3 consists of 13 residues. The chain's CDR3 is CASSRDNTGELFF. Written as DNA, the CDR3 is TGTGCCAGCAGCCGTGACAACACCGGGGAGCTGTTTTTT.

In its sample, this clone was seen once. The chain links TRBV12-5 to TRBJ2-1, with D tentatively TRBD2 (6 bases). V lost 6 bases, J lost 1 base, and 13 bases lay in between. The CDR3 loop spans 15 amino acids. Germline CDR1 is LGHNT and CDR2 is FRNRAP. The CDR3 sequence is CASGPYGGSYNEQFF. CDR3 coding DNA: TGTGCTAGTGGCCCCTATGGGGGGTCCTACAATGAGCAGTTCTTC. Combining the CDR3 with reference TRBV12-5 and TRBJ2-1 gives the whole variable domain DARVTQTPRHKVTEMGQEVTMRCQPILGHNTVFWYRQTMMQGLELLAYFRNRAPLDDSGMPKDRFSAEMPDATLATLKIQPSEPRDSAVYFCASGPYGGSYNEQFFGPGTRLTVL.

Worth noting for this clone: The same CDR3 arises from other DNA sequences in this sample as well. The chain has TRBV19 and TRBJ2-5; D perhaps matches TRBD1 (6 bases). CDR3 length: 14 amino acids. Germline CDR1 reads LNHDA; CDR2 reads SQIVND (reference sequence). Trimming took off 1 base at V and 5 bases at J, with 11 bases between the two ends. CDR3 residues: CASSIVGGQETQYF. In nucleotides, the CDR3 is TGTGCCAGTAGTATAGTTGGAGGACAGGAGACCCAGTACTTC.

The V and J genes are TRBV28 and TRBJ2-7; the D gene could be TRBD1 or TRBD2 (5 bases each). CDR3 length: 13 amino acids. The ends were cut back, 7 bases at V and 3 bases at J, with 13 bases in the middle. Germline CDR1 and CDR2: MDHEN and SYDVKM. CDR3: CASTRDANYEQYF. CDR3 in DNA: TGTGCCAGCACCCGGGACGCTAACTACGAGCAGTACTTC.

On this clone itself: The same CDR3 can be traced to other DNA sequences in this sample. CDR3 protein: CASRGPYNEQFF. CDR3 bases: TGTGCCAGCAGGGGCCCCTACAATGAGCAGTTCTTC. J is TRBJ2-1 and V is TRBV28; D gene ambiguous. There are 12 residues in the CDR3. The germline V gene has CDR1 MDHEN and CDR2 SYDVKM. V gave up 6 bases and J gave up 2 bases, with 5 bases separating them.

J is TRBJ1-2 and V is TRBV5-1; 10 bases are a match to TRBD1. Trimming took 2 bases from V and 5 from J; bases not matched to a gene: 3. Germline lookup yields CDR1 SGHRS and CDR2 YFSETQ. The CDR3 has 14 amino acids. In DNA, the CDR3 is TGCGCCAGCAGCTTCGGGACAGGGGATTATGGCTACACCTTC. Translating it yields CASSFGTGDYGYTF. Full variable domain (missing parts from reference TRBV5-1 and TRBJ1-2): KAGVTQTPRYLIKTRGQQVTLSCSPISGHRSVSWYQQTPGQGLQFLFEYFSETQRNKGNFPGRFSGRQFSNSRSEMNVSTLELGDSALYLCASSFGTGDYGYTFGSGTRLTVV.

The CDR3 DNA is TGTGCCAGCAGCTTTGGCCTCCCCAACAGGGTCTTAAAAAACACTGAAGCTTTCTTT. Protein product: CASSFGLPNRVLKNTEAFF. The rearrangement links TRBV11-3 to TRBJ1-1, with a weak D call TRBD1 (6 bases). Germline CDR1 is SGHNT and CDR2 is YENEEA. V was pared by 3 bases and J by 2 bases, with 25 bases between. The CDR3 has 19 amino acids.